This record looks at one T cell receptor (beta chain) sequence and its context. Assay: immunoSEQ multiplex PCR; the TCRdb copy retains only in-frame clones and omits some. The sample records about 190,000 clones, around 86% being singletons. The sample is drawn from a study of blood T cell repertoires in COVID-19. Study at large: Both acute and convalescent COVID-19 samples were obtained from the United States, Italy and Spain.

Germline V CDR1 and CDR2: MNHEY, SMNVEV (reference sequence). This CDR3 spans 16 amino acids. The V gene end was trimmed by 5 bases and the J gene end by 3 bases; junction bases not matched to a gene: 8. The chain combines TRBV27 with TRBJ2-1, with TRBD2 matching over 9 bases. What was sequenced was peripheral blood. The receptor was derived from a woman in her 40s with acute or convalescent COVID-19. CDR3 protein: CASSRRAGGFYNEQFF. Written as DNA, the CDR3 is TGTGCCAGCAGTCGCCGAGCGGGGGGCTTCTACAATGAGCAGTTCTTC.